The TCR beta chain under discussion was sequenced for a study of T cells in Graves' hyperthyroidism and ophthalmopathy. General observations from the study: Ophthalmopathy onset followed model prediction by a median around 6.6 months.

Amplified TCR beta CDR3 regions came from RNA transcripts. With the HTBI primer set, the TCR CDR3 went through a first round of RT-PCR. Each CDR3 protein gets one entry after TCRdb re-called the multiplex PCR reads with MiXCR. The sample holds under 350,000 distinct CDR3 sequences, roughly a fifth seen once. A patient was excluded if there was uncontrolled infection, other autoimmune disease, pregnancy or lactation. Diagnoses were made from clinical symptoms, serum measures (thyroxine and TRAb), thyroid ultrasound and orbital computed tomography. CDR1 is SGDLS, CDR2 YYNGEE, per germline. The ends lost 0 bases at V and 3 bases at J; junction bases unmatched: 18. The CDR3 length is 21 residues. This clonotype showed up many times. Antigen unknown.

The sequence was collected from a woman between 50 and 59 years old with Graves' hyperthyroidism. The specimen sequenced was blood. The rearrangement uses TRBV9 and TRBJ1-1; 12 bases line up with TRBD1. In DNA form, the CDR3 reads TGTGCCAGCAGCGTAGCGGCCCGGAGTGCCGGGACAGGGGGCTCGGACACTGAAGCTTTCTTT. Residues: CASSVAARSAGTGGSDTEAFF.